This T cell receptor (beta chain) is from a study of spatial heterogeneity in lung cancer. Looking at the study overall: A total of approximately 70 untreated early-stage non-small cell lung cancer patients served as donors. The study sequenced follow-up PBMC samples when they were available, at a median of roughly two years after resection. Detection consistently captured more beta-chain sequences than alpha-chain sequences.

This clonotype came up many times. What it recognizes is unknown. This CDR3 comprises 14 residues. Unmatched junction bases numbered 6, after V lost 5 bases and J lost 4 bases. Study-level findings and limits: Ubiquitous expanded tumor TCRs surfaced in blood more at resection than they did at follow-up.

The time point: blood at routine non-recurrence follow-up after resection. Unsorted whole RNA from tumor, nontumor lung or frozen PBMC underwent sequencing. TCRdb re-called the 5' RACE reads through MiXCR, storing one row per CDR3 protein. Found here are tens of thousands of distinct CDR3 sequences, less than 9.5% of them singletons; the top ten hold around 36%. The material sequenced was PBMCs, taken at follow-up. The receptor's source is a female donor with early-stage non-small cell lung cancer. The chain carries TRBV12-3 or TRBV12-4 and TRBJ1-1; 8 nucleotides align to TRBD1. In nucleotides, the CDR3 is TGTGCCAGCAGTCTCCAGGGGGCTTTCACTGAAGCTTTCTTT. Its protein is CASSLQGAFTEAFF.